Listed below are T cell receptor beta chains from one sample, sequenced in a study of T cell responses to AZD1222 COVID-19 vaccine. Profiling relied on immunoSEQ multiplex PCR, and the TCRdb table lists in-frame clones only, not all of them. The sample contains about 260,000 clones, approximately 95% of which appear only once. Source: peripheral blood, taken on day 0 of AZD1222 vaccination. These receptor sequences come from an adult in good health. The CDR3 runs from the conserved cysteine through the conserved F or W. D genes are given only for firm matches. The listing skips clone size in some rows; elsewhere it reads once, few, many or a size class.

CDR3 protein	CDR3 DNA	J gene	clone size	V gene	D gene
CASSLFGYTF	TGCGCCAGCAGCTTGTTCGGCTACACCTTC	TRBJ1-2	.	TRBV5-1	.
CASSSDWGRMNTEAFF	TGTGCCAGCAGCTCGGACTGGGGGAGGATGAACACTGAAGCTTTCTTT	TRBJ1-1	.	TRBV5-6	.
CAGSTIGDTQYF	TGTGCCGGCTCCACCATCGGGGATACGCAGTATTTT	TRBJ2-3	.	TRBV6-6	.
CATSDIGDNEQFF	TGTGCCACCAGTGATATCGGTGACAATGAGCAGTTCTTC	TRBJ2-1	.	TRBV24-1	.
CASSLRGGIGTDTQYF	TGTGCCAGCAGCTTAAGGGGTGGGATCGGCACAGATACGCAGTATTTT	TRBJ2-3	.	TRBV7-3	.
CASSVSGQGSLPGANVLTF	TGTGCCAGCAGCGTGTCCGGACAGGGGTCTTTACCTGGGGCCAACGTCCTGACTTTC	TRBJ2-6	.	TRBV9	TRBD1
CASRDLYNTGELFF	TGTGCCAGCAGGGACTTGTATAACACCGGGGAGCTGTTTTTT	TRBJ2-2	once	TRBV28	.
CASSLRENQPQHF	TGTGCCAGCAGTTTGAGGGAAAATCAGCCCCAGCATTTT	TRBJ1-5	.	TRBV27	.
CASSQGTEAFF	TGTGCCAGCAGCCAAGGCACTGAAGCTTTCTTT	TRBJ1-1	.	TRBV6-5	.
CASSLTPTSGEETQYF	TGTGCCAGCAGTCTCACGCCGACTAGCGGTGAAGAGACCCAGTACTTC	TRBJ2-5	.	TRBV28	TRBD2
CASSPAGWNTEAFF	TGTGCCAGCAGCCCAGCGGGATGGAACACTGAAGCTTTCTTT	TRBJ1-1	.	TRBV7-9	.
CASSPRREAKNIQYF	TGTGCCAGCAGTCCGAGACGGGAAGCCAAAAACATTCAGTACTTC	TRBJ2-4	.	TRBV28	.
CASSLREGAASGRSYEQYF	TGTGCCAGCAGTCTCAGGGAGGGGGCAGCTAGCGGGAGGTCCTACGAGCAGTACTTC	TRBJ2-7	.	TRBV27	TRBD2
CASSLGGTPFGETQYF	TGCGCCAGCAGCCTCGGGGGGACACCGTTCGGGGAGACCCAGTACTTC	TRBJ2-5	.	TRBV5-1	.
CASSLTGDTQYF	TGTGCCAGCAGCTTAACTGGGGATACGCAGTATTTT	TRBJ2-3	.	TRBV7-3	.
CASSLEVGEQYF	TGTGCCAGCAGCTTAGAGGTAGGCGAGCAGTACTTC	TRBJ2-7	.	TRBV7-2	.
CASSRNGLDNYGYTF	TGTGCCAGCAGTCGTAATGGACTCGACAACTATGGCTACACCTTC	TRBJ1-2	once	TRBV28	.
CASSPYPTYGYTF	TGTGCCAGCAGTCCATACCCGACCTATGGCTACACCTTC	TRBJ1-2	.	TRBV28	.
CASSWTGNQPQHF	TGTGCCAGCAGTTGGACCGGCAATCAGCCCCAGCATTTT	TRBJ1-5	.	TRBV6-2/TRBV6-3	.
CASSYSTGSQPQHF	TGTGCCAGCAGTTACTCGACAGGGAGTCAGCCCCAGCATTTT	TRBJ1-5	once	TRBV6-5	TRBD1
CASSVVRDIFTDTQYF	TGTGCCAGCAGCGTAGTAAGGGACATTTTCACAGATACGCAGTATTTT	TRBJ2-3	.	TRBV9	.
CSVGGTANTEAFF	TGCAGCGTCGGCGGGACAGCGAACACTGAAGCTTTCTTT	TRBJ1-1	.	TRBV29-1	TRBD1
CASSPPGQTYQPQHF	TGTGCCAGCTCACCACCGGGACAGACTTATCAGCCCCAGCATTTT	TRBJ1-5	.	TRBV18	TRBD1
CASSLEAPQQYF	TGTGCCAGCAGCTTAGAGGCTCCACAGCAGTACTTC	TRBJ2-7	.	TRBV7-9	.